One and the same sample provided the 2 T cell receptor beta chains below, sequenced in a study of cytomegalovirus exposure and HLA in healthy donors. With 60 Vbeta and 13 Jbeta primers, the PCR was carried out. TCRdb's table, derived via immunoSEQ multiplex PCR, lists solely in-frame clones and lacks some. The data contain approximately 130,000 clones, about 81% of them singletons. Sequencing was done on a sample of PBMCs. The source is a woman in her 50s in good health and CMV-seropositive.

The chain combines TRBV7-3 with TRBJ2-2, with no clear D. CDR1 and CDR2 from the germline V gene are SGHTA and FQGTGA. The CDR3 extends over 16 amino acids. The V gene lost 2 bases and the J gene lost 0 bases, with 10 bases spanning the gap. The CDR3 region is CASSLDSAANTGELFF. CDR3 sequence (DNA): TGTGCCAGCAGCTTAGACTCGGCGGCGAACACCGGGGAGCTGTTTTTT.

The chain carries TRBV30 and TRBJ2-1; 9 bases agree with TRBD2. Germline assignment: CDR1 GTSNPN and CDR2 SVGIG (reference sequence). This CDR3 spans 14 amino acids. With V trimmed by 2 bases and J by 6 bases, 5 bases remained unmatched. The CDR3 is CAWSSGRLANEQFF. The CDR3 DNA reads TGTGCCTGGAGTAGCGGGAGGCTCGCCAATGAGCAGTTCTTC.